Shown below are 25 T cell receptor beta chains from a single sample sequenced in a study of T cell responses to AZD1222 COVID-19 vaccine. Data came from immunoSEQ multiplex PCR; TCRdb stores just in-frame clones and leaves some out. The sample has 200,000 or so clones; around 90% are singletons. This specimen consisted of peripheral blood, obtained on day 0 of AZD1222 vaccination. The receptors here all came from an adult in good health.

This chain joins TRBV2 and TRBJ1-3; 12 bases are a match to TRBD1. Germline CDR1 SNHLY, CDR2 FYNNEI. The CDR3 totals 16 residues. J gave up 4 bases and V 5 bases, and 6 bases lay outside the gene matches. This chain's CDR3 is CASSRDRGQSGNTIYF. Here the CDR3 DNA reads TGTGCCAGCAGTAGGGACAGGGGGCAGTCGGGAAACACCATATATTTT.

The V call is TRBV12-5, the J call TRBJ1-2; a possible D gene is TRBD1 (6 bases). The CDR3 sequence is 19 residues long. The germline V and J ends were trimmed by 3 bases and 3 bases, with 26 bases remaining between them. Germline V lookup: CDR1 LGHNT, CDR2 FRNRAP. The DNA for the CDR3 is TGTGCTAGTGGTTTAATTACAGGGTTTCGAGAGCAAGGAGACTATGGCTACACCTTC. It encodes CASGLITGFREQGDYGYTF.

The J gene is TRBJ1-6, the V gene TRBV2, with D possibly TRBD1 on 5 matching bases. Germline CDR1 and CDR2: SNHLY and FYNNEI. V lost 4 bases, J lost 5 bases, and 12 bases lay in between. The CDR3 runs 15 residues. In DNA, the CDR3 is TGTGCCAGCAGTGTCCAGGGCCCCAATAATTCACCCCTCCACTTT. This sequence encodes CASSVQGPNNSPLHF. Supplemented by reference TRBV2 and TRBJ1-6, the full variable domain reads EPEVTQTPSHQVTQMGQEVILRCVPISNHLYFYWYRQILGQKVEFLVSFYNNEISEKSEIFDDQFSVERPDGSNFTLKIRSTKLEDSAMYFCASSVQGPNNSPLHFGNGTRLTVT.

The chain carries TRBV5-4 and TRBJ2-7, with 7 bases that match TRBD2. Germline lookup yields CDR1 SGHNT and CDR2 YYREEE (reference sequence). After removal of 5 bases from V and 2 bases from J, the junction contained 10 bases not matched to a gene. This CDR3 region has 15 residues. The CDR3 here is CASSPLAGGAYEQYF. The CDR3 coding sequence is TGTGCCAGCAGTCCCTTGGCTGGGGGGGCCTACGAGCAGTACTTC. Looking up the rest from reference TRBV5-4 and TRBJ2-7 gives the full variable domain: ETGVTQSPTHLIKTRGQQVTLRCSSQSGHNTVSWYQQALGQGPQFIFQYYREEENGRGNFPPRFSGLQFPNYSSELNVNALELDDSALYLCASSPLAGGAYEQYFGPGTRLTVT.

The V gene is TRBV28, the J gene TRBJ1-1, with D perhaps TRBD1 (6 bases). The germline V gene has CDR1 MDHEN and CDR2 SYDVKM. The CDR3 runs 11 residues. The V and J ends lost 5 bases and 8 bases respectively, with 9 bases between them. The chain's CDR3 is CASSIDREAFF. The CDR3 bases are TGTGCCAGCAGTATCGACAGGGAAGCTTTCTTT. The whole variable domain, filled in from reference TRBV28 and TRBJ1-1, reads DVKVTQSSRYLVKRTGEKVFLECVQDMDHENMFWYRQDPGLGLRLIYFSYDVKMKEKGDIPEGYSVSREKKERFSLILESASTNQTSMYLCASSIDREAFFGQGTRLTVV.

V gene TRBV6-2 or TRBV6-3 combines with J gene TRBJ1-5, with 10 bases fitting TRBD1. CDR3 length: 18 residues. V gave up 5 bases and J gave up 6 bases; unmatched junction bases: 16. CDR1 and CDR2 (germline): MNHEY, SVGEGT. The CDR3 DNA reads as TGTGCCAGCAGTGACCTAGACAGGGGGCTTTTTTACTTTCAGCCCCAGCATTTT. It codes for CASSDLDRGLFYFQPQHF.

This clone was detected only a few times. V and J are TRBV7-2 and TRBJ1-1; TRBD1 is a possible D gene (5 bases). This CDR3 has 14 residues. The ends were cut back, 1 base at V and 1 base at J, with 7 bases in the middle. In germline, CDR1 is SGHTA, CDR2 FQGNSA. In nucleotides, the CDR3 is TGTGCCAGCAGCTTAGGGGGGGAGAACACTGAAGCTTTCTTT. This gives the protein CASSLGGENTEAFF. The full variable domain, its missing parts supplied by reference TRBV7-2 and TRBJ1-1, is GAGVSQSPSNKVTEKGKDVELRCDPISGHTALYWYRQSLGQGLEFLIYFQGNSAPDKSGLPSDRFSAERTGGSVSTLTIQRTQQEDSAVYLCASSLGGENTEAFFGQGTRLTVV.

The gene calls are TRBV29-1 and TRBJ2-1; D call uncertain. V was trimmed by 5 bases and J by 3 bases, leaving 8 bases between them. The CDR3 loop spans 12 amino acids. CDR1 is SQVTM, CDR2 ANQGSEA, per germline. The CDR3 loop is CSVYRSYNEQFF. CDR3 in DNA: TGCAGCGTTTATAGGAGCTACAATGAGCAGTTCTTC.

Only one count was recorded for this clone. The chain couples TRBV27 to TRBJ1-1; no reliable D call. CDR1 is MNHEY, CDR2 SMNVEV, per germline (reference sequence). The V gene lost 7 bases and the J gene lost 2 bases, with 17 bases spanning the gap. The CDR3 sequence is 15 residues long. The CDR3 coding sequence is TGTGCCAGCATCCCTCCCGATAGTACCAACACTGAAGCTTTCTTT. Protein: CASIPPDSTNTEAFF.

The rearrangement joins TRBV2 to TRBJ2-5; 11 bases line up with TRBD2. V shed 5 bases and J 1 base; nucleotides not matched to a gene: 15. The CDR3 spans 19 residues. CDR1 SNHLY and CDR2 FYNNEI come from the germline V gene. The CDR3 DNA follows: TGTGCCAGCAGTAAGATGACTAGCGGGACGAGACGCCGCCAAGAGACCCAGTACTTC. Protein product: CASSKMTSGTRRRQETQYF.

The chain joins TRBV23-1 to TRBJ2-3; 7 bases agree with TRBD2. TRBV23-1 is an ORF, with its function uncertain. This CDR3 is built from 18 residues. The V and J ends lost 3 bases and 0 bases, in that order; junction bases with no gene match: 12. CDR3 amino acids: CASSQGTPSGQSTDTQYF. The CDR3 DNA reads as TGCGCCAGCAGTCAGGGAACGCCTAGCGGCCAAAGCACAGATACGCAGTATTTT.

This sequence joins TRBV10-2 and TRBJ2-7; D not resolved. V was pared by 6 bases and J by 3 bases, with 9 bases between. The germline V gene encodes CDR1 WSHSY and CDR2 SAAADI. This CDR3 spans 12 amino acids. This chain's CDR3 is CASRGLRYEQYF. The CDR3 DNA reads TGCGCCAGCAGGGGTCTCCGCTACGAGCAGTACTTC.

The V call is TRBV3-1 (or the pseudogene TRBV3-2), the J call TRBJ2-2; D is possibly TRBD1 (5 bases). V lost 4 bases to trimming and J lost 6 bases, with 15 bases between them. Germline V gene sequence: CDR1 LGHDT, CDR2 YNNKEL (reference sequence). The CDR3 runs 15 residues. The CDR3 loop reads CASSPWTSSPGELFF. As DNA, the CDR3 is TGTGCCAGCAGCCCTTGGACATCTTCTCCCGGGGAGCTGTTTTTT.

The chain links TRBV20-1 to TRBJ1-5; D unresolved. Trimming pared 6 bases from V and 0 bases from J, leaving 9 bases between. The CDR3 length is 13 residues. CDR1 DFQATT and CDR2 SNEGSKA come from the germline V gene (reference sequence). In nucleotides, the CDR3 is TGCAGTGCAAGTCCTGATAGCAATCAGCCCCAGCATTTT. It is translated as CSASPDSNQPQHF.

The gene calls are TRBV27 and TRBJ2-1; 11 bases fit TRBD1. J lost 6 bases, V lost 6 bases, and 7 bases had no gene match. Germline CDR1 and CDR2: MNHEY and SMNVEV (reference sequence). The CDR3 covers 15 residues. In nucleotides, the CDR3 is TGTGCCAGCAGATCGACGGGGACAGGGGGCAATGAGCAGTTCTTC. Translated: CASRSTGTGGNEQFF.

This sequence joins TRBV6-4 and TRBJ2-1, with 9 positions matching TRBD2. Germline CDR1 reads MRHNA; CDR2 reads SNTAGT. This CDR3 is built from 15 residues. V trimming: 8 bases; J trimming: 1 base; junction bases outside the gene matches: 6. CDR3 DNA: TGTGCCAGCGGAGAAGCGGGAGGATCCTACAATGAGCAGTTCTTC. Its translation: CASGEAGGSYNEQFF.

DNA of the CDR3: TGTGCCAGCAGCTCAAGACCAGTCTCCTACGAGCAGTACTTC. Translation gives CASSSRPVSYEQYF. This sequence joins TRBV28 and TRBJ2-7, with no clear D. Germline loops: CDR1 MDHEN, CDR2 SYDVKM. Trimming shortened V by 6 bases and J by 0 bases, and 12 bases separated the two germline ends. CDR3 length: 14 residues.

This clone was seen a few times. The chain links TRBV9 to TRBJ2-1; tentative D call: TRBD2 (5 bases). V lost 4 bases to trimming and J lost 5 bases, with 16 bases between them. The CDR3 spans 15 residues. Germline loops: CDR1 SGDLS, CDR2 YYNGEE. CDR3 DNA: TGTGCCAGCAGCCAGTGGACGGGATTTGACAATGAGCAGTTCTTC. Translated, it gives CASSQWTGFDNEQFF.

V gene TRBV29-1 combines with J gene TRBJ1-2, with 7 nucleotides matching TRBD1. Germline trimming cut 3 bases from V and 2 bases from J; bases unmatched to any gene: 3. Germline V CDR1 and CDR2: SQVTM, ANQGSEA. The CDR3 extends over 13 amino acids. The CDR3 sequence: CSVEPRGNYGYTF. In DNA form, the CDR3 reads TGCAGCGTTGAGCCCAGGGGGAACTATGGCTACACCTTC.

The chain has TRBV5-5 and TRBJ2-3; 9 bases agree with TRBD1. The germline V gene encodes CDR1 SGHKS and CDR2 YYEKEE (reference sequence). V shed 0 bases and J 1 base; nucleotides not matched to a gene: 6. The CDR3 runs 17 residues. The chain's CDR3 is CASSLATGQGRTDTQYF. CDR3 coding DNA: TGTGCCAGCAGCTTGGCGACGGGACAGGGACGCACAGATACGCAGTATTTT.

The chain has TRBV27 and TRBJ1-4, with D tentatively TRBD1 (5 bases). Germline lookup yields CDR1 MNHEY and CDR2 SMNVEV (reference sequence). The CDR3 extends over 12 amino acids. The V and J ends lost 5 bases and 13 bases respectively, with 14 bases between them. This CDR3 reads CASSPIGGTLFF. The DNA for the CDR3 is TGTGCCAGCAGTCCGATCGGGGGAACACTGTTTTTT.

This sequence joins TRBV4-1 and TRBJ2-1, with TRBD1 matching 8 bases. From germline, CDR1 is MGHRA and CDR2 YSYEKL. V dropped 2 bases and J dropped 6; count of bases not matched to a gene: 9. CDR3 length: 16 residues. DNA for the CDR3: TGCGCCAGCAGCCAACCACAGGGGGACCGGTTCAATGAGCAGTTCTTC. Amino acid sequence: CASSQPQGDRFNEQFF.

The genes are TRBV7-3 and TRBJ2-7, with TRBD1 matching 9 bases. The trim removed 4 bases at V and 2 bases at J, leaving 6 bases unmatched. The germline gives CDR1 SGHTA, CDR2 FQGTGA. The CDR3 runs 15 residues. CDR3 protein: CASSSRQGEPYEQYF. The CDR3 DNA reads TGTGCCAGCAGCTCGAGACAGGGGGAACCCTACGAGCAGTACTTC.

This clone was detected only once. The rearrangement joins TRBV12-3 or TRBV12-4 to TRBJ1-1; a possible D gene is TRBD1 (5 bases). Trimming stripped 8 bases from V and 1 base from J, with 8 bases between. The CDR3 has 12 amino acids. The CDR3 protein is CASRRGNTEAFF. As DNA, the CDR3 is TGTGCCAGCCGAAGGGGGAACACTGAAGCTTTCTTT.

The chain uses TRBV10-3 and TRBJ1-6; a possible D gene is TRBD1 (6 bases). Germline V lookup: CDR1 ENHRY, CDR2 SYGVKD. The V and J ends lost 0 bases and 6 bases respectively, with 12 bases between them. This CDR3 spans 16 amino acids. The CDR3: CAISESGGAGNSPLHF. The CDR3, as DNA: TGTGCCATCAGTGAGTCCGGGGGCGCGGGTAATTCACCCCTCCACTTT.